This T cell receptor (beta chain) came from a study of breast tumors, draining lymph nodes, adjacent tissues. Findings and caveats of the study: The data were judged consistent with most tumor T cells coming from lymph node and expanding in tumor. Tumor repertoires ranked between lymph nodes and nontumor tissue in diversity, with V and J gene preferences. That most tumor T cells come from lymph nodes remained unproven. Tumor and nontumor repertoires were significantly more similar in luminal-like than in basal-like breast cancer.

The lymph nodes were axillary draining lymph nodes from breast cancer patients. The CDR3 consists of 15 residues. The germline V gene has CDR1 LGHDT and CDR2 YNNKEL (reference sequence). With V trimmed by 2 bases and J by 0 bases, 3 bases remained unmatched. Each CDR3 protein is one row after TCRdb ran MiXCR on the multiplex PCR reads. The sample carries about 200,000 distinct CDR3 sequences, roughly 31% recorded once. Only a few counts were recorded for this clonotype. What it recognizes is unknown. The sequenced material came from axillary lymph node tissue. The chain has TRBV3-1 and TRBJ1-2; 7 bases align to TRBD1. This clonotype originated in a female donor with breast cancer. Some clones in this sample may be carry-over from other donors' samples. CDR3 coding DNA: TGTGCCAGCAGCCAATGGGACAGAACTAACTATGGCTACACCTTC. Its protein product is CASSQWDRTNYGYTF.